The 6 T cell receptor beta chains listed next were all sequenced from one sample in a study of blood T cell repertoires in COVID-19. TCRdb keeps only in-frame clones here, not all; method: immunoSEQ multiplex PCR. The table lists 68,000 or so clones, roughly 88% of them singletons. Sequencing used peripheral blood. The receptors originated from a human donor in a cohort sampled during active COVID-19.

The chain recombines TRBV28 with TRBJ1-2; D is ambiguous. The germline CDR1 and CDR2 sequences are MDHEN and SYDVKM. Between the trimmed V and J ends, which lost 2 bases and 4 bases, there was a span of 11 bases. This CDR3 has 14 amino acids. The CDR3 is CASSLPLGVYGYTF. The CDR3 nucleotides are TGTGCCAGCAGTTTACCCTTGGGAGTCTATGGCTACACCTTC.

In DNA, the CDR3 is TGTGCCAGCAGCCCCATTGCGGGAGGGGGCTACACCTTC. Its translation: CASSPIAGGGYTF. V usage is TRBV9 and J usage is TRBJ1-2; D unresolved. V was cut by 4 bases and J by 8 bases, with 15 bases left in between. This CDR3 is built from 13 residues. The germline V gene has CDR1 SGDLS and CDR2 YYNGEE.

This chain connects TRBV10-3 to TRBJ1-1, with D unresolved. V was clipped by 6 bases and J by 5 bases, with 16 bases between them. This CDR3 has 14 amino acids. Germline loops: CDR1 ENHRY, CDR2 SYGVKD. The CDR3 DNA sequence: TGTGCCATCAGGGGAGCTCTCTTCGGGACTGAAGCTTTCTTT. Translation gives CAIRGALFGTEAFF.

The rearrangement links TRBV9 to TRBJ2-2; 8 positions agree with TRBD1. The CDR3 extends over 15 amino acids. Germline CDR1 and CDR2: SGDLS and YYNGEE. The J segment lost 4 bases and the V segment lost 4 bases, leaving 6 bases of the junction unmatched. CDR3 in DNA: TGTGCCAGCAGCCTAAGGACAGGGAGCACCGGGGAGCTGTTTTTT. It specifies CASSLRTGSTGELFF.

The chain links TRBV24-1 to TRBJ1-4; TRBD1 might be the D (5 bases). Trimming took 3 bases from V and 8 from J, leaving 24 bases between them. The germline V gene encodes CDR1 KGHDR and CDR2 SFDVKD. The CDR3 spans 18 residues. The chain's CDR3 is CATSDRNIFLGGEEKLFF. The CDR3 DNA reads as TGTGCCACCAGTGATCGGAACATCTTTTTAGGAGGGGAGGAAAAACTGTTTTTT.

This clone was found once. The chain has TRBV28 and TRBJ1-5; D gene uncertain. CDR3 length: 14 residues. V lost 3 bases to trimming and J lost 0 bases, with 6 bases between them. Germline CDR1 MDHEN, CDR2 SYDVKM. The CDR3 region is CASSFGGSNQPQHF. DNA of the CDR3: TGTGCCAGCAGTTTCGGCGGTAGCAATCAGCCCCAGCATTTT.